The rows below give T cell receptor beta chains drawn from one sample of a study of PD-L1 blockade in urothelial cancer. The protocol was immunoSEQ multiplex PCR, while the TCRdb copy is restricted to in-frame clones and leaves out a portion. The profile shows about 56,000 clones, 65% to 90% of them singletons. The sample consisted of PBMCs, taken around atezolizumab (anti-PD-L1) treatment. These receptors were obtained from a man between 65 and 85 years old with urothelial cancer. The CDR3 runs from the conserved cysteine through the conserved F or W. The order of the fields is J gene, CDR3 length, V gene, CDR3 protein.

TRBJ1-2	14	TRBV6-5	CASSYSRGGDGYTF
TRBJ1-2	14	TRBV2	CASREQGTNYGYTF
TRBJ2-5	15	TRBV7-9	CASSSDRVIYVTQYF
TRBJ2-7	15	TRBV25-1	CASSVPGTGSYEQYF
TRBJ1-1	15	TRBV10-2	CASSVGGPVNTEAFF
TRBJ2-5	17	TRBV11-2	CASSLVPGGRTQETQYF
TRBJ1-1	14	TRBV4-1	CASSHPQGASGLFF
TRBJ2-7	14	TRBV2	CATRAGVLTYEQYF
TRBJ2-7	14	TRBV9	CASSVGAESYEQYF
TRBJ1-1	17	TRBV28	CASSTWDRAVENTEAFF
TRBJ2-1	16	TRBV27	CASSSTGTGIYNEQFF
TRBJ2-1	15	TRBV19	CASSIEGAVYNEQFF
TRBJ2-5	14	TRBV18	CASSPAEVRETQYF
TRBJ2-2	15	TRBV18	CASSPGAGDTGELFF
TRBJ1-5	16	TRBV19	CASKDGGKDSNQPQHF
TRBJ2-2	14	TRBV7-2	CASSQGMDTGELFF